The 7 T cell receptor beta chains presented below share a single source sample, sequenced in a study of CD8 T cells in ankylosing spondylitis (dated by TCRdb to 2016 to 2017). To prepare the library, 5' RACE was applied. Sequencing used an Illumina HiSeq 2500. The public reads were reprocessed in TCRdb via fastp at Q25 and MiXCR, keeping in-frame beta chains. Rows with a matching CDR3 protein are joined into one entry that keeps the most common DNA and genes. The sample profile shows 250,000 or so distinct CDR3 sequences; over 15% of them were found once. The top ten clones comprise roughly a third of the sample. The sequencing input was blood, either unsorted or a sorted T cell fraction (not recorded which). The receptors were sampled from a male donor with ankylosing spondylitis or in good health (not recorded which).

This chain connects TRBV12-3 or TRBV12-4 to TRBJ2-1; D is undetermined. CDR3 length equals 12 residues. V was pared by 5 bases and J by 10 bases, with 12 bases between. CDR3 bases: TGTGCCAGCAGTCCGCCTGGCCACGAGCAGTTCTTC. Its protein is CASSPPGHEQFF.

Comments on this clonotype: This may stem from a read error, because a much larger clone lies one nucleotide away. The V gene is TRBV20-1, the J gene TRBJ1-5, with no clear D. This CDR3 is built from 15 residues. Germline V gene data show CDR1 as DFQATT and CDR2 as SNEGSKA (reference sequence). CDR3 bases: TGCAGTGCCCCGGAAGGAGCTAATAGCAATCGGCCCCAGCATTTT. This encodes CSAPEGANSNRPQHF.

This rearrangement joins TRBV20-1 to TRBJ2-3; D ambiguous. V was shortened by 3 bases and J by 6 bases, with 10 bases between the two germline ends. The CDR3 runs to 12 residues. Per germline, CDR1 DFQATT and CDR2 SNEGSKA (reference sequence). CDR3 nucleotide sequence: TGCAGTGCTAGTCTAGAGTCGGATACGCAGTATTTT. Protein product: CSASLESDTQYF.

This clonotype was found a few times. The rearrangement links TRBV5-1 to TRBJ2-2; D is undetermined. The CDR3 is 14 residues long. V lost 3 bases and J 3 bases, leaving 9 bases between the germline ends. Germline V gene lookup returns CDR1 SGHRS and CDR2 YFSETQ. CDR3 region: CASSSHKYTGELFF. In DNA form, the CDR3 reads TGCGCCAGCAGCTCCCACAAATACACCGGGGAGCTGTTTTTT.

Ten or more counts support this clonotype. The chain is built from TRBV12-3 or TRBV12-4 and TRBJ2-1, with 13 nucleotides matching TRBD2. The ends lost 5 bases at V and 0 bases at J; junction bases unmatched: 4. The CDR3 is made up of 17 amino acids. Written as DNA, the CDR3 is TGTGCCAGCAGTGGGACTAGCGGGATTGGCTCCTACAATGAGCAGTTCTTC. Translated, it gives CASSGTSGIGSYNEQFF.

This clonotype was detected only a few times. The chain uses TRBV12-3 or TRBV12-4 and TRBJ2-7; D perhaps matches TRBD2 (6 bases). Trimming cost V 4 bases and J 2 bases, with 12 bases left between them. This CDR3 is 14 amino acids long. This CDR3 reads CASSWEGGPYEQYF. The CDR3 region has the DNA TGTGCCAGCAGTTGGGAAGGAGGGCCCTACGAGCAGTACTTC.

A few counts support this clonotype. This rearrangement joins TRBV4-3 to TRBJ2-7; the match to TRBD2 covers 13 bases. Germline V gene lookup returns CDR1 LGHNA and CDR2 YSLEER. CDR3 length: 16 amino acids. V shed 0 bases, J shed 4 bases, and the junction held 3 bases outside the gene matches. The CDR3 DNA follows: TGCGCCAGCAGCCAAGATGGACTAGCGGGAGTGTACGAGCAGTACTTC. It codes for CASSQDGLAGVYEQYF.